Sequencing of this T cell receptor beta chain was carried out in a study of blood T cell repertoires in COVID-19. On the study more broadly: Nucleic acid was either cDNA or gDNA, and it came from T cells, B-cell-depleted T cells, or PBMCs.

The table came from immunoSEQ multiplex PCR; TCRdb's copy has only in-frame clones and leaves some out. The table lists approximately 70,000 clones, roughly nine tenths of them singletons. V was cut by 5 bases and J by 1 base, with 17 bases left in between. The germline CDR1 and CDR2 sequences are SGHAT and FQNNGV. The CDR3 has 17 amino acids. This clone is a singleton in its sample. The sample comprised peripheral blood. The source is a woman in her forties or fifties with COVID-19, enrolled during active disease. This chain uses TRBV11-2 with TRBJ2-2, with D possibly TRBD1 on 5 matching bases. The DNA for the CDR3 is TGTGCCAGCAGCCTCGGTAGGGGTTGGGAGAACACCGGGGAGCTGTTTTTT. This sequence encodes CASSLGRGWENTGELFF.